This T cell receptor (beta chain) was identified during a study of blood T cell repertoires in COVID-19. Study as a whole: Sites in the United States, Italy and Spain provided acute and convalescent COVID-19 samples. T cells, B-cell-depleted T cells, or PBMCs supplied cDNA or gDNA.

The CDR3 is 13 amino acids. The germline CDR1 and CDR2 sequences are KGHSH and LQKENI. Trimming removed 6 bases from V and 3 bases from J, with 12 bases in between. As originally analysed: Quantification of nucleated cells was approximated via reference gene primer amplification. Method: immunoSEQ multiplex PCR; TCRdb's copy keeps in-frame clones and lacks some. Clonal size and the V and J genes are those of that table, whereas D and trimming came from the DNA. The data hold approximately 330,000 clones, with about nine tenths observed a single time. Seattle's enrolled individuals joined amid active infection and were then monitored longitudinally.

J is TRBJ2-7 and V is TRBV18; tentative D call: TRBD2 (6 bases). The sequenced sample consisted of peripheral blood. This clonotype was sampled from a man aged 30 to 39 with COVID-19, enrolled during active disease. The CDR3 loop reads CASSPFGSYEQYF. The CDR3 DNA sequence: TGTGCCAGCTCCCCTTTCGGGAGCTACGAGCAGTACTTC.